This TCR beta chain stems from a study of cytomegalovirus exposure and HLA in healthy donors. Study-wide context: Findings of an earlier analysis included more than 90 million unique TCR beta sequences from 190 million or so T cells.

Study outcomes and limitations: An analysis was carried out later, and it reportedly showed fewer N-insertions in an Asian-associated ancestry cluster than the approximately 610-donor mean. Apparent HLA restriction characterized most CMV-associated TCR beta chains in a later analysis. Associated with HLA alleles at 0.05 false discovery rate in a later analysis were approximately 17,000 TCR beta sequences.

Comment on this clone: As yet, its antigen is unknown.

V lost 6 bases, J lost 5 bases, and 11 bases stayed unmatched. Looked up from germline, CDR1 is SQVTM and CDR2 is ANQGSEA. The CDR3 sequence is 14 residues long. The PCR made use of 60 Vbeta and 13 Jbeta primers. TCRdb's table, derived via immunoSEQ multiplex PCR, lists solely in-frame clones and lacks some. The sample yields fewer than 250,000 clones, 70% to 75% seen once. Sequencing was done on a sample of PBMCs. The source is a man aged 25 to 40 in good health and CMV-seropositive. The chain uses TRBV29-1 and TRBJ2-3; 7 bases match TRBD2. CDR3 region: CSVRSGNAIDTQYF. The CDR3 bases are TGCAGCGTACGAAGCGGGAATGCGATAGATACGCAGTATTTT.